This entry is about one TCR beta chain. The repertoire was sequenced with immunoSEQ multiplex PCR; TCRdb's copy has only in-frame clones and lacks some. In the table there are around 300,000 clones, nearly 90% of which are singletons. These data belong to a study of blood T cell repertoires in COVID-19. The receptor's source is a woman aged 18-35 years with acute COVID-19. The specimen was PBMCs or T cells enriched from blood (not recorded which).

The CDR3 DNA follows: TGTGCCAGCAGCGTACACCAGGGAAACACCATATATTTT. Its translation is CASSVHQGNTIYF. The gene calls are TRBV9 and TRBJ1-3; D ambiguous. Germline V gene lookup returns CDR1 SGDLS and CDR2 YYNGEE. V dropped 1 base and J dropped 4 bases, with 6 bases sitting between them. This CDR3 has 13 amino acids. The full variable domain, in which reference TRBV9 and TRBJ1-3 provide the parts outside the CDR3, is DSGVTQTPKHLITATGQRVTLRCSPRSGDLSVYWYQQSLDQGLQFLIQYYNGEERAKGNILERFSAQQFPDLHSELNLSSLELGDSALYFCASSVHQGNTIYFGEGSWLTVV.